This T cell receptor (beta chain) derives from a study of control samples from healthy donors and cancer patients. Trimming removed 11 bases from V and 8 bases from J, with 12 bases in between. The CDR3 is 10 amino acids. Germline V gene data show CDR1 as MNHEY and CDR2 as SVGAGI. Sequenced by immunoSEQ multiplex PCR; TCRdb stores in-frame clones only, minus some. The sample comprises 71,000 or so clones, around 92% of which are singletons, and about 19% rests with the top ten. The TCR originated in a man aged 55 to 70 with lung cancer. Sequencing used PBMCs. The chain couples TRBV6-5 to TRBJ1-2; the D gene is possibly TRBD1 (5 bases). Here the CDR3 reads CAGYRNGYTF. The CDR3 nucleotides are TGTGCCGGTTACAGGAACGGCTACACCTTC.